The rows below give T cell receptor beta chains drawn from one sample of a study of glioma-infiltrating T cells after dendritic cell vaccination. The protocol was immunoSEQ multiplex PCR, while the TCRdb copy is restricted to in-frame clones and leaves out a portion. The table shows some 100,000 clones, with around three quarters occurring only once. This specimen was blood, taken before dendritic cell vaccination. The receptor set was obtained from a human donor with glioblastoma. Each CDR3 is given without its conserved first and last residue.

TRBV19	TRBJ1-2	ASSSRYLGYT
TRBV11-2	TRBJ2-7	ASSFRGLTYEQY
TRBV18	TRBJ2-1	ASSALAGAYNEQF
TRBV2	TRBJ2-7	ASMSGSGSYEQY
TRBV7-9	TRBJ2-3	ASSLWGSGNTDTQY
TRBV5-1	.	ASRAIQGAYEQY
TRBV19	TRBJ1-5	ASGQRTGMEQPQH
TRBV5-1	TRBJ1-3	ASSLDLMPGLSSGNTIY
TRBV2	TRBJ2-7	ASMLSGLAYEQY
TRBV2	TRBJ2-1	ASRGGTSGASEQF
TRBV6-5	TRBJ2-3	ASRSRVDTQY
TRBV6-6	TRBJ1-2	ASRPGQFNYGYT
TRBV6-1	TRBJ1-2	ASSEGTGYGYT
TRBV27	TRBJ1-2	ASTKRTGSNYGYT
TRBV5-1	TRBJ1-5	ASRRDRADQPQH
TRBV2	TRBJ1-4	ASSESAGEREKLF
TRBV7-9	TRBJ2-7	ASSLTVYEQY
TRBV11-1	TRBJ2-1	ASSLGGGRDWGQF
TRBV30	TRBJ2-1	AWSVGLVLNNEQF
TRBV5-4	TRBJ2-1	ASSLDGPSYNEQF
TRBV5-8	TRBJ2-3	ASSFNTQY
TRBV2	TRBJ1-1	ASSEKRGLGTEAF
TRBV6-1	TRBJ2-5	ASSEGASPQETQY
TRBV10-3	TRBJ1-2	AISAPGQGGGYT
TRBV5-1	TRBJ2-1	ASTRGIQEGNEQF
TRBV19	TRBJ2-7	ASSQRKGTGEVS
TRBV4-2	TRBJ1-1	ASSQDYYERPGAF
TRBV11-2	TRBJ1-3	ASSLAGLSGNTIY
TRBV28	TRBJ2-2	ASSSASQGFSTGELF
TRBV18	TRBJ1-1	ASSPSKQGSTEAF
TRBV11-2	TRBJ2-1	ASSSAGGPYNEQF
TRBV28	TRBJ2-3	ASSSIGQGVWSDTQY
TRBV29-1	TRBJ2-1	SVLGLAGGYYNEQF
TRBV9	TRBJ2-3	ASRGWGADTQY
TRBV7-9	TRBJ1-1	ASSLAEVHSAF
TRBV6-5	TRBJ2-2	ASSSTRGTGELF
TRBV11-3	TRBJ2-5	ASSTGETQY
TRBV27	TRBJ1-1	ASSLTGQSILKAF
TRBV4-2	TRBJ1-2	ASARQSVSEGYT
TRBV19	TRBJ1-4	ASSILRQPRQEKLF
TRBV4-1	TRBJ1-6	ASSQVQGARNSPLH
TRBV4-1	TRBJ2-2	ASSRPGLVTGELF
TRBV30	TRBJ2-3	AWNPGLGTDTQY
TRBV15	TRBJ2-1	ATSRKPGQGLNEQF
TRBV27	TRBJ2-1	ASTGRSGSYNEQF
TRBV7-9	TRBJ2-7	ASSRDRGTYEQY
TRBV6-6	TRBJ1-1	ASSYVSVAF